This T cell receptor (beta chain) came from a study of T cells in Graves' hyperthyroidism and ophthalmopathy. The overall study: Once the initial diagnosis was made, peripheral blood was obtained before any treatment.

The CDR3 is 15 amino acids. Looked up from germline, CDR1 is SGHRS and CDR2 is YFSETQ. Amplification yielded TCR beta CDR3 regions, with RNA transcripts as the source. During a first-round RT-PCR of the TCR CDR3, the HTBI primer set was used. MiXCR was run by TCRdb on the multiplex PCR reads, yielding one entry per CDR3 protein. The table has 750,000 to 900,000 distinct CDR3 sequences, around 39% seen once. On this clonotype: Its matching antigen is unknown. Germline is not matched at one junction end, which may reflect a read error.

Diagnoses were made from clinical symptoms, serum measures (thyroxine and TRAb), thyroid ultrasound and orbital computed tomography. Study results and limitations: With a median lead of around 5.9 months before onset, the model predicted ophthalmopathy.

The rearrangement uses TRBV5-1 and TRBJ1-1; 10 nucleotides line up with TRBD1. Sequenced: blood. The clonotype comes from a man aged 18 to 30 with Graves' hyperthyroidism. CDR3 residues: CASSSRTGGFTEAFF. The CDR3 nucleotides are TGTGCCAGCAGCTCAAGGACAGGGGGGTTCACTGAAGCTTTCTTT.